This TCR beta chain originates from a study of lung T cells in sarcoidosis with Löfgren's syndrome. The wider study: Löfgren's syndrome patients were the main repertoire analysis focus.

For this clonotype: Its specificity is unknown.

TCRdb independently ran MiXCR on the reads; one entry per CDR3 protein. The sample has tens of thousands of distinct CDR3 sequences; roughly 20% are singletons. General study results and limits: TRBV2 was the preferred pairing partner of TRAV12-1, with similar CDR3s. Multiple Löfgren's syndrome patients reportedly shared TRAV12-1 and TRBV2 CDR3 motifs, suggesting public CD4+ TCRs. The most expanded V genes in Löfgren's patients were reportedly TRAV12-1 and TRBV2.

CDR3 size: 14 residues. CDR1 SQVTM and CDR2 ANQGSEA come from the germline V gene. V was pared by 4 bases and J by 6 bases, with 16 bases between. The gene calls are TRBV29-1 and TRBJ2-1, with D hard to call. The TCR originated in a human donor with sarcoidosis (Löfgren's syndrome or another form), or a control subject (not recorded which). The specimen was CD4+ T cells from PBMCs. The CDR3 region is CSVVRATRSNEQFF. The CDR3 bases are TGCAGCGTTGTTAGGGCTACACGATCCAATGAGCAGTTCTTC.